A single sample gave rise to the 25 T cell receptor beta chains below, sequenced in a study of blood T cell repertoires in COVID-19. Profiled with immunoSEQ multiplex PCR; TCRdb holds only in-frame clones, not every one. This sample has around 260,000 clones, with approximately 83% found just once. Sequencing was carried out using PBMCs or T cells enriched from blood (not recorded which). The receptors were gathered from a woman aged 25 to 39 who had recovered from COVID-19.

The rearrangement links TRBV28 to TRBJ1-2; weak D call: TRBD1 (6 bases). The V end was cut by 2 bases, the J end by 3 bases, with 16 bases between. The germline gives CDR1 MDHEN, CDR2 SYDVKM. The CDR3 has 16 amino acids. The CDR3 sequence is CASSLQFQGRYYGYTF. CDR3 in DNA: TGTGCCAGCAGTTTACAGTTCCAGGGGAGATACTATGGCTACACCTTC.

This chain links TRBV3-1 (or the pseudogene TRBV3-2) with TRBJ1-2; no clear D gene. Looked up from germline, CDR1 is LGHDT and CDR2 is YNNKEL (reference sequence). Deletions cut 0 bases from V and 0 bases from J, with 14 bases between. CDR3 length equals 17 residues. Here the CDR3 DNA reads TGTGCCAGCAGCCAAGATCTTTGGAGCGGGACTAACTATGGCTACACCTTC. This codes for CASSQDLWSGTNYGYTF.

The V and J genes are TRBV7-9 and TRBJ2-5; 9 bases are shared with TRBD2. The V gene end was trimmed by 4 bases and the J gene end by 3 bases; junction bases not matched to a gene: 6. CDR3 length equals 15 residues. Germline V lookup: CDR1 SEHNR, CDR2 FQNEAQ (reference sequence). CDR3 sequence reads: CASSSEAGGKETQYF. Written as DNA, the CDR3 is TGTGCCAGCAGCTCAGAAGCGGGGGGTAAAGAGACCCAGTACTTC.

The chain is built from TRBV7-6 and TRBJ2-2; maybe TRBD2 (6 bases). The CDR3 has 15 amino acids. Germline assignment: CDR1 SGHVS and CDR2 FNYEAQ. V lost 8 bases and J lost 6, with 19 bases in between. CDR3 DNA sequence: TGTGCCAGCTGGACCGGGAGCGGATTTTCCGGGGAGCTGTTTTTT. Its translation is CASWTGSGFSGELFF.

The chain carries TRBV28 and TRBJ1-1; D is perhaps TRBD1 (6 bases). The germline gives CDR1 MDHEN, CDR2 SYDVKM. This CDR3 has 16 amino acids. V was trimmed by 6 bases and J by 1 base, leaving 18 bases between them. Here the CDR3 DNA reads TGTGCCAGCAGCTACAGGGTTTTCCCATCGAACACTGAAGCTTTCTTT. Encoded protein: CASSYRVFPSNTEAFF.

The rearrangement links TRBV6-1 to TRBJ2-7; TRBD2 matches at 14 bases. The V gene's germline CDR1 is MNHNS and CDR2 SASEGT. The CDR3 is 18 residues long. Germline trimming cut 1 base from V and 9 bases from J; bases unmatched to any gene: 14. Here the CDR3 reads CASSEDPPGTSGRFWQYF. In DNA form, the CDR3 reads TGTGCCAGCAGTGAAGACCCTCCTGGGACTAGCGGGAGATTTTGGCAGTACTTC.

This chain joins TRBV5-8 and TRBJ2-7, with TRBD2 matching over 10 bases. CDR3 size: 14 residues. Germline V gene sequence: CDR1 SGHTS, CDR2 YDEGEE. J was trimmed by 4 bases and V by 3 bases; bases with no gene match: 4. CDR3 loop: CASSWASGSYEQYF. The CDR3, as DNA: TGTGCCAGCAGCTGGGCTAGCGGGAGTTACGAGCAGTACTTC.

The chain has TRBV7-2 and TRBJ1-1; D not certain. This CDR3 has 12 amino acids. Germline V gene data show CDR1 as SGHTA and CDR2 as FQGNSA. The ends were cut back, 3 bases at V and 6 bases at J, with 8 bases in the middle. Written as DNA, the CDR3 is TGTGCCAGCAGCTTGGAGATCCCTGAAGCTTTCTTT. The encoded protein is CASSLEIPEAFF.

V gene TRBV9 combines with J gene TRBJ2-5, with D uncertain. The CDR3 is 13 amino acids. Germline values: CDR1 SGDLS, CDR2 YYNGEE. V shed 1 base and J shed 1 base, with 5 bases lying between them. The CDR3 bases are TGTGCCAGCAGCGTAACCGGCCAAGAGACCCAGTACTTC. Translating gives CASSVTGQETQYF.

The chain recombines TRBV29-1 with TRBJ2-4; 11 bases map to TRBD2. V was pared by 8 bases and J by 7 bases, with 7 bases of the junction left unmatched. The CDR3 extends over 13 amino acids. Germline V gene lookup returns CDR1 SQVTM and CDR2 ANQGSEA. The CDR3 region has the DNA TGCAGCTCCTTTACTAGCGGGAGTAACATTCAGTACTTC. Amino acid sequence: CSSFTSGSNIQYF. Filled out from reference TRBV29-1 and TRBJ2-4, the complete variable domain reads SAVISQKPSRDICQRGTSLTIQCQVDSQVTMMFWYRQQPGQSLTLIATANQGSEATYESGFVIDKFPISRPNLTFSTLTVSNMSPEDSSIYLCSSFTSGSNIQYFGAGTRLSVL.

The J gene is TRBJ2-1, the V gene TRBV19; tentatively, D is TRBD2 (6 bases). V was trimmed by 8 bases and J by 5 bases, leaving 16 bases between them. There are 14 residues in the CDR3. The germline CDR1 and CDR2 sequences are LNHDA and SQIVND (reference sequence). The CDR3 sequence is CASSRLETNNEQFF. CDR3 sequence (DNA): TGTGCCAGTTCGAGACTAGAGACGAACAATGAGCAGTTCTTC.

The chain couples TRBV5-1 to TRBJ1-2; the D gene is possibly TRBD1 (5 bases). Germline-derived CDR1 and CDR2 are SGHRS and YFSETQ. This CDR3 has 14 amino acids. V lost 3 bases and J 4 bases, leaving 13 bases between the germline ends. CDR3 region: CASSYDQGGYGYTF. The CDR3 DNA follows: TGCGCCAGCAGCTATGATCAGGGAGGCTATGGCTACACCTTC.

This chain uses TRBV29-1 with TRBJ2-2; D is unresolved. The ends were cut back, 0 bases at V and 6 bases at J, with 14 bases in the middle. Germline CDR1 is SQVTM and CDR2 is ANQGSEA. CDR3 length: 15 amino acids. This chain's CDR3 is CSVEDPNSPPGELFF. CDR3 in DNA: TGCAGCGTTGAAGATCCTAACTCCCCCCCCGGGGAGCTGTTTTTT.

The chain employs TRBV4-1 and TRBJ1-2, with D possibly TRBD1 on 6 matching bases. The germline V gene encodes CDR1 MGHRA and CDR2 YSYEKL. The V gene lost 2 bases and the J gene lost 1 base, with 11 bases spanning the gap. CDR3 length equals 15 residues. The CDR3 reads CASSQSAGVNYGYTF. The CDR3 bases are TGCGCCAGCAGCCAATCGGCAGGGGTTAACTATGGCTACACCTTC.

This chain uses TRBV9 with TRBJ2-1, with TRBD2 matching over 7 bases. Germline-derived CDR1 and CDR2 are SGDLS and YYNGEE. Trimming at V came to 7 bases and at J to 3 bases, leaving 10 bases not matched to a gene. There are 15 residues in the CDR3. As DNA, the CDR3 is TGTGCCAGCCAACCTGGAGCTAGCGGCTACAATGAGCAGTTCTTC. It yields the protein CASQPGASGYNEQFF.

The V and J genes are TRBV13 and TRBJ1-1; 7 bases are shared with TRBD1. This CDR3 is built from 15 residues. With 4 bases clipped from V and 2 bases from J, the junction kept 7 bases outside the gene matches. The germline V gene encodes CDR1 PRHDT and CDR2 FYEKMQ (reference sequence). The CDR3 is CASSSTTGKNTEAFF. The CDR3 DNA reads as TGTGCCAGCAGCTCTACGACAGGGAAAAACACTGAAGCTTTCTTT.

The chain links TRBV6-5 to TRBJ2-1; 8 bases align to TRBD2. The CDR3 sequence is 12 residues long. Germline CDR1 reads MNHEY; CDR2 reads SVGAGI. Trimming cost V 10 bases and J 6 bases; bases outside gene matches: 5. The CDR3 bases are TGTGCCACCGGGACTAGGGCCAATGAGCAGTTCTTC. This translates into CATGTRANEQFF.

The rearrangement uses TRBV28 and TRBJ2-5; D gene uncertain. CDR3 size: 12 residues. Germline lookup yields CDR1 MDHEN and CDR2 SYDVKM. Trimming took 7 bases from V and 5 from J, leaving 11 bases between them. The CDR3 is CASNERQETQYF. The CDR3 coding sequence is TGTGCCAGCAACGAGAGGCAGGAGACCCAGTACTTC.

This chain links TRBV2 with TRBJ2-3, with 7 bases matching TRBD2. The V gene's germline CDR1 is SNHLY and CDR2 FYNNEI. After removal of 8 bases from V and 0 bases from J, the junction contained 11 bases not matched to a gene. The CDR3 has 16 residues. The CDR3 bases are TGTGCCAGCGAGTCTAGCGGAGATTCTAGCACAGATACGCAGTATTTT. Translation gives CASESSGDSSTDTQYF.

The chain carries TRBV28 and TRBJ1-2, with D perhaps matching TRBD1 (6 bases). CDR3 length: 13 amino acids. V dropped 6 bases and J dropped 8 bases, with 16 bases sitting between them. The germline CDR1 and CDR2 sequences are MDHEN and SYDVKM. The CDR3 reads CASRPTGTYGYTF. The CDR3 coding sequence is TGTGCCAGCAGGCCTACCGGGACATACGGCTACACCTTC.

The chain has TRBV5-1 and TRBJ2-7; possible D gene TRBD2, 5 bases. V was pared by 1 base and J by 3 bases, with 11 bases between. There are 14 residues in the CDR3. Germline lookup yields CDR1 SGHRS and CDR2 YFSETQ. The CDR3 DNA reads as TGCGCCAGCAGCTTGAACGGGGAAGGCTACGAGCAGTACTTC. It is translated as CASSLNGEGYEQYF.

This clone was seen a handful of times. J is TRBJ1-6 and V is TRBV3-1 (or the pseudogene TRBV3-2), with D maybe TRBD1 (6 bases). CDR3 size: 15 residues. V was clipped by 4 bases and J by 6 bases, with 13 bases between them. In germline, CDR1 is LGHDT, CDR2 YNNKEL (reference sequence). The DNA of the CDR3 is TGTGCCAGCAGCCCTTCTACAGGGTTTAATTCACCCCTCCACTTT. Translating gives CASSPSTGFNSPLHF.

As DNA, the CDR3 is TGTGCCAGCAGCTTAGTAGACCCAGGGGATGCTAATTCACCCCTCCACTTT. Encoded protein: CASSLVDPGDANSPLHF. The chain combines TRBV7-9 with TRBJ1-6; D possibly corresponds to TRBD1 (6 bases). The CDR3 has 17 amino acids. Germline CDR1 reads SEHNR; CDR2 reads FQNEAQ (reference sequence). V was pared by 1 base and J by 6 bases, with 16 bases between.

The CDR3 nucleotides are TGTGCCAGCAGCTTTTTCGCGGGAGGTTTAAACAATGAGCAGTTCTTC. It yields the protein CASSFFAGGLNNEQFF. The chain joins TRBV7-3 to TRBJ2-1; 8 nucleotides agree with TRBD2. J lost 5 bases, V lost 3 bases, and 9 bases had no gene match. The CDR3 runs 16 residues. Germline lookup yields CDR1 SGHTA and CDR2 FQGTGA.

The gene calls are TRBV28 and TRBJ1-1, with 9 nucleotides matching TRBD1. With V trimmed by 4 bases and J by 5 bases, 8 bases remained unmatched. Germline loops: CDR1 MDHEN, CDR2 SYDVKM. The CDR3 covers 15 residues. CDR3 nucleotide sequence: TGTGCCAGCAGTTGGGACAGGGAGGGACGGACTGAAGCTTTCTTT. It encodes CASSWDREGRTEAFF. The whole variable domain, remainder taken from reference TRBV28 and TRBJ1-1, is DVKVTQSSRYLVKRTGEKVFLECVQDMDHENMFWYRQDPGLGLRLIYFSYDVKMKEKGDIPEGYSVSREKKERFSLILESASTNQTSMYLCASSWDREGRTEAFFGQGTRLTVV.